The entry that follows covers one T cell receptor (beta chain) sequence. Sequencing used cDNA as its template, made by extracting RNA and reverse transcribing it. TCRdb's table, derived via immunoSEQ multiplex PCR, lists solely in-frame clones and lacks some. The sample contains approximately 120,000 clones, around 60% of which appear only once. The data originate from a study of CD8+ T cells in alopecia areata. Trimming removed 3 bases at V and 10 bases at J, with 15 bases between. CDR3 length: 14 residues. Germline assignment: CDR1 SNHLY and CDR2 FYNNEI. The treatment is: oral pan-JAK inhibitor, 5-10 mg twice daily.

This receptor was identified in a human donor with alopecia areata. The sequencing here drew on CD4+ T cells sorted from blood, taken at week 4, from a patient treated with tofacitinib. This rearrangement joins TRBV2 to TRBJ1-4; D is unresolved. CDR3 sequence (DNA): TGTGCCAGCAGTGAGACCGGAGGAGGCGGAAAACTGTTTTTT. This encodes CASSETGGGGKLFF.